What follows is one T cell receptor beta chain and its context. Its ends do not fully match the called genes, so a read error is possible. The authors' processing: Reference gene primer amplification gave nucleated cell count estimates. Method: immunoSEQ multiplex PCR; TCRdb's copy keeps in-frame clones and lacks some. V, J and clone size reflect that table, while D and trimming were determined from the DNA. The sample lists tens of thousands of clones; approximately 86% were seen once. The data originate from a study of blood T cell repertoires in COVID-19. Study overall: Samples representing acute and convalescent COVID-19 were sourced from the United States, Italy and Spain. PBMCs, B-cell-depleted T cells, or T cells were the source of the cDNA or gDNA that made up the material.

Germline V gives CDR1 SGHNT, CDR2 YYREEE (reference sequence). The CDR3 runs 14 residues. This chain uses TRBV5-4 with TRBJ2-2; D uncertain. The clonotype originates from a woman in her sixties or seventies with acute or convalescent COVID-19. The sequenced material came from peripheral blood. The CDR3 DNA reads TGTGCCAGCAGCTTGAGAGCGAACGCCGGGGAGCTGTTTTTT. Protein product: CASSLRANAGELFF. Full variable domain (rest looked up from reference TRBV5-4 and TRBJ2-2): ETGVTQSPTHLIKTRGQQVTLRCSSQSGHNTVSWYQQALGQGPQFIFQYYREEENGRGNFPPRFSGLQFPNYSSELNVNALELDDSALYLCASSLRANAGELFFGEGSRLTVL.